This T cell receptor beta chain was sequenced in a study of shared clonotypes between healthy human individuals (dated by TCRdb to about 2020). Concerning the study at large: Three men and two women, aged 18 to 49 years, made up the cohort. For each donor, three plates each were used for CD4 naive and CD4 memory, two plates were used for CD8 naive, and one plate was used for CD8 memory. To estimate repertoire size and how much clonotype sharing occurs between individuals, the study deeply sequenced the blood TCR repertoires of several healthy adults. To increase sequencing depth and limit assay-specific biases, different laboratories used diverse techniques to prepare libraries and sequence TCR repertoires. Leukapheresis yielded between about 0.94 and 8.9 billion PBMCs per donor. The paper as a whole reports these results and caveats: Pairwise subsampling led to the expectation that sequencing depth would affect the degree of clonotype sharing among donors. Sampling was limited to blood, and TCR repertoires in tissue likely differ from TCR repertoires in blood. Because the study included a small number of donors, the genetic and exposure-history diversity represented was limited. Compared with non-shared clonotypes, the clonotypes found in all four sorted-subset donors had higher generation probabilities. Naive subsets generally had larger estimated clonotype richness than memory subsets did. Rarefaction of sorted-subset datasets indicated incomplete sequencing despite the large sequencing depth. Across four donors, approximately 5% of naive CD4, approximately 3.6% of naive CD8, about 2.3% of memory CD4, and 0.3% to 0.45% of memory CD8 clonotypes were shared.

Using the deep immunoSEQ assay, multiplex PCR amplified TCR CDR3 regions from genomic DNA. Extracted genomic DNA from each cell subset was distributed evenly across all wells of several immunoSEQ 96-well plates, and each plate was treated as a replicate. Each replicate PCR for sorted subsets received around 200 ng genomic DNA, equal to some 32,000 T cell genomes. Purified libraries were measured with a Qubit 3.0 fluorometer, size-checked on a Bioanalyzer 2100, and measured again with the KAPA Library Quantification kit. Every immunoSEQ 96-well plate was sequenced on a dedicated single-read 150-cycle Illumina NextSeq 550 flow cell. The paper's data handling went like this. Because the immunoSEQ output included only junctional sequences and no quality scores, the filtering could not be the same as the filtering used for full-length reads. Sequences were annotated with PyIR, a Python wrapper for IgBLAST v1.9, and V/J genes and CDR3 were assigned using IMGT germline references. Any read was removed if the V/J assignment was weak (E-value above 1e-6), the CDR3 was missing, or the read contained stop codons, out-of-frame junctions, or ambiguous translated residues. V3J clonotypes were defined as sequences sharing an identical inferred V gene, J gene, and CDR3 amino acid sequence. The percentage overlap between two repertoires was calculated by dividing the number of shared unique clonotypes by the size of the smaller repertoire. Three approaches were used to assess repertoire richness: RTK rarefaction, the Chao1 estimator, and Recon v2.1 estimates of unobserved clonotypes. For all TCRbeta clonotypes obtained by the gDNA method from four donors, generation probabilities were computed with OLGA. As stored in TCRdb, this immuneACCESS dataset retains in-frame rearrangements with V and J assigned. A fraction of the clones does not appear; measured against another copy, unresolved V genes explain less than half of the discrepancy, and the remainder lacks a known reason. From that table come the V and J calls and clone size; the DNA was used to work out D and trimming. This sample is represented by roughly 2 million clones; approximately 94% of them were singletons. The ten largest clones take up roughly 1% of the sample.

CD8 naive samples were obtained by positive selection for CCR7 among CD45RO-negative cells, yielding a CD45RA+CCR7+ population from which TemRA cells were excluded. The donors were healthy, HIV-negative adults with no recently reported acute infections or vaccinations. Only Caucasian adults living in Nashville, Tennessee, USA were represented among the donors. Blood was collected by leukapheresis, and PBMCs were isolated by Ficoll-Histopaque density gradient centrifugation and then cryopreserved in liquid nitrogen vapor phase. Analytical flow cytometry was used to check the purity and quantity of each magnetically sorted T cell population. Genomic DNA was isolated from each sorted fraction and quantified by UV absorbance on a Nanodrop 2000c. The germline V gene (reference sequence) yields MNHEY for CDR1 and SMNVEV for CDR2. From cysteine to phenylalanine, the CDR3 is 14 amino acids long. The DNA shown is the 42-base CDR3, in frame from base 1. V gives up 5 bases and J gives up 3 bases, and the segment between their germline ends measures 10 bases.

Regarding this clone: Its antigen remains unidentified. The record has no base qualities; no much larger clone is one base away.

The sample was naive CD8+ T cells sorted from blood. The cell subset or site label of this sample denotes: CD45RA+CCR7+. This clonotype was sampled from a man younger than 30 in good health. The rearrangement joined TRBV27 to TRBJ2-2; the D gene is possibly TRBD1, with 5 bases matching. The CDR3 protein: CASSADRYTGELFF. In nucleotides, the sequence is TGTGCCAGCAGTGCCGACAGATACACCGGGGAGCTGTTTTTT.